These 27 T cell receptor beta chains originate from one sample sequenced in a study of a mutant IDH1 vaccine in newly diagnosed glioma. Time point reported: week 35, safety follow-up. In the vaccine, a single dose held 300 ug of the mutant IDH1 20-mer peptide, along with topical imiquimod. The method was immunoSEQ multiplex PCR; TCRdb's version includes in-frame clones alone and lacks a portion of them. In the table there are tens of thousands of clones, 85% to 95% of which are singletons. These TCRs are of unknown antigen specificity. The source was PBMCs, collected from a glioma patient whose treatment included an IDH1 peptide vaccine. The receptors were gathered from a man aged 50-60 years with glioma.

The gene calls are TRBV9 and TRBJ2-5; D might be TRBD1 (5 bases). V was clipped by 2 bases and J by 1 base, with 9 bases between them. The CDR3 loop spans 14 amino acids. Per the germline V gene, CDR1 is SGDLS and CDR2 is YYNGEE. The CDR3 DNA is TGTGCCAGCAGCGTGTCAGGGTTCCAAGAGACCCAGTACTTC. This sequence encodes CASSVSGFQETQYF.

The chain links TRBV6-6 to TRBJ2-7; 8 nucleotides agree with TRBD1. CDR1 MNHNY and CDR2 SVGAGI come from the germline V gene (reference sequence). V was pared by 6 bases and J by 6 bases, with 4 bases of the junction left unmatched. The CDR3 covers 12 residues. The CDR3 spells CASSPTGGEQYF. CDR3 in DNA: TGTGCCAGCAGCCCTACAGGGGGCGAGCAGTACTTC.

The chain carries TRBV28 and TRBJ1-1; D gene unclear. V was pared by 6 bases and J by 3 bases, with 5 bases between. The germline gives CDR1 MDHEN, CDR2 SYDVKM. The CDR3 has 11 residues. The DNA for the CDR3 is TGTGCCAGCAGACTGGACACTGAAGCTTTCTTT. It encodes CASRLDTEAFF.

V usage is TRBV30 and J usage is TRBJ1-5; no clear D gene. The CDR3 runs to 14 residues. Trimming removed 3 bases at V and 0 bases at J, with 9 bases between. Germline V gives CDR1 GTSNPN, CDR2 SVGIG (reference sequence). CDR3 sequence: CAWSGGNSNQPQHF. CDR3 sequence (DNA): TGTGCCTGGAGCGGCGGGAATAGCAATCAGCCCCAGCATTTT.

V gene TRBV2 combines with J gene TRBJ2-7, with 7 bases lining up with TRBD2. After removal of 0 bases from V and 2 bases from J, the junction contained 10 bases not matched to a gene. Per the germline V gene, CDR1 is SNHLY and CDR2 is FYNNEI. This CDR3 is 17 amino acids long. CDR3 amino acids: CASSEAGLAVAAYEQYF. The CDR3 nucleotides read TGTGCCAGCAGTGAAGCAGGGCTAGCGGTAGCAGCCTACGAGCAGTACTTC.

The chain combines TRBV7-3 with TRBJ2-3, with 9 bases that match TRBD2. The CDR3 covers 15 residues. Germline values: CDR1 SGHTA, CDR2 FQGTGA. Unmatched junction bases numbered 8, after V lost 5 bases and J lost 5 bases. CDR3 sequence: CASSRSGSSVDTQYF. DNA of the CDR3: TGTGCCAGCAGCCGTAGCGGGAGTTCGGTAGATACGCAGTATTTT.

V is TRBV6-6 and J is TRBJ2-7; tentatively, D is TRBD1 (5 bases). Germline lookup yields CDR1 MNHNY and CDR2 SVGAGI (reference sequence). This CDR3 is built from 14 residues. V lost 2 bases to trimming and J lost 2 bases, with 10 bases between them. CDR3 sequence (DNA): TGTGCCAGCAGTTACACGGACAAAACCTACGAGCAGTACTTC. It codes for CASSYTDKTYEQYF.

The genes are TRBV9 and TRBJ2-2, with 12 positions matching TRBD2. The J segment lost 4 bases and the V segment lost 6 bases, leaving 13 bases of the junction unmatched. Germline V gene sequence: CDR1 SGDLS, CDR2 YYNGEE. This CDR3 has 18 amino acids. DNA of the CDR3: TGTGCCAGCATCGATGGGCTAGCGGGGGGGAAGGGCACCGGGGAGCTGTTTTTT. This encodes CASIDGLAGGKGTGELFF. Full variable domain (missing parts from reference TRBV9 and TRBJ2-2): DSGVTQTPKHLITATGQRVTLRCSPRSGDLSVYWYQQSLDQGLQFLIQYYNGEERAKGNILERFSAQQFPDLHSELNLSSLELGDSALYFCASIDGLAGGKGTGELFFGEGSRLTVL.

CDR3 sequence (DNA): TGCGCCAGCAGCCGCACTAGCGGGGGGGCCGGATCCCTCGAGCAGTACTTC. Translated: CASSRTSGGAGSLEQYF. The chain is built from TRBV4-3 and TRBJ2-7, with 13 bases matching TRBD2. The CDR3 contains 17 residues. CDR1 and CDR2 from the germline V gene are LGHNA and YSLEER. J gave up 6 bases and V 4 bases, and 12 bases lay outside the gene matches.

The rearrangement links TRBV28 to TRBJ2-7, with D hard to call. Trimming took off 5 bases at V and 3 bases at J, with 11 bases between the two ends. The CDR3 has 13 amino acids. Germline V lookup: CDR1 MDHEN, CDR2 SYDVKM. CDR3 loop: CASSPAPYYEQYF. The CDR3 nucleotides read TGTGCCAGCAGTCCGGCCCCCTACTACGAGCAGTACTTC.

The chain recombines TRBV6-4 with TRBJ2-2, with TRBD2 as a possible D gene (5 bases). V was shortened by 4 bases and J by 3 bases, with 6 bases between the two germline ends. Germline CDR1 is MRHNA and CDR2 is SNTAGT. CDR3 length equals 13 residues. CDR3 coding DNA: TGTGCCAGCAGTGTTAGCGACACCGGGGAGCTGTTTTTT. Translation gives CASSVSDTGELFF.

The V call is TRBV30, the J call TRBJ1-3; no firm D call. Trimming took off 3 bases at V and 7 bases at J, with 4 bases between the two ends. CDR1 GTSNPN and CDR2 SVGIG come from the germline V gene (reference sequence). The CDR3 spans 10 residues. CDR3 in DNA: TGTGCCTGGAGGGACAACACCATATATTTT. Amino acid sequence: CAWRDNTIYF.

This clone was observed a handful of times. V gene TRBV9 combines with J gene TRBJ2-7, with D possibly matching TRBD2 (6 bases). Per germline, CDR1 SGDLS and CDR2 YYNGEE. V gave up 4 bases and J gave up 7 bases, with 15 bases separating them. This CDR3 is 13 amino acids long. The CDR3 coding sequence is TGTGCCAGCAGCCCAAACCAACGGGGGGAGCAGTACTTC. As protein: CASSPNQRGEQYF.

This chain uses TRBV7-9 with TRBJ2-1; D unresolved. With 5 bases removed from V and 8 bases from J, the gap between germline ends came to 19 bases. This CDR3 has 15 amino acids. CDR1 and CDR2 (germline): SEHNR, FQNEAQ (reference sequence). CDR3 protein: CASSQGQTGVHEQFF. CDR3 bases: TGTGCCAGCAGCCAAGGGCAAACCGGAGTGCATGAGCAGTTCTTC.

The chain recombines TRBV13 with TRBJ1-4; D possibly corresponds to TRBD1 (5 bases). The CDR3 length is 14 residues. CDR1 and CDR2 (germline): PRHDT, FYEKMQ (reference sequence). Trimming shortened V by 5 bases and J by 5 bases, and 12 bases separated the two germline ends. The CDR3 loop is CASSDRDPNEKLFF. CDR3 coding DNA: TGTGCCAGCAGCGACCGGGACCCCAATGAAAAACTGTTTTTT.

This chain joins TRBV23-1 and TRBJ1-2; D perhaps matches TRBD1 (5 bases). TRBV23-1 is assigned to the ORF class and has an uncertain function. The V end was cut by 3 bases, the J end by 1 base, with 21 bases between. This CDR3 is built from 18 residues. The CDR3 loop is CASSHPLSRERFNYGYTF. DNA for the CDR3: TGCGCCAGCAGTCACCCCCTCTCCAGGGAACGGTTTAACTATGGCTACACCTTC.

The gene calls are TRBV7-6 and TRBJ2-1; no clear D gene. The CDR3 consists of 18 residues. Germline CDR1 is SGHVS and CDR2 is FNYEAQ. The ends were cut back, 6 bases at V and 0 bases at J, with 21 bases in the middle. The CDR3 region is CASSLKPTLESSYNEQFF. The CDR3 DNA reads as TGTGCCAGCAGTCTGAAACCCACACTGGAGAGCTCCTACAATGAGCAGTTCTTC. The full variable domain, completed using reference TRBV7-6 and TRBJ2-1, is GAGVSQSPRYKVTKRGQDVALRCDPISGHVSLYWYRQALGQGPEFLTYFNYEAQQDKSGLPNDRFSAERPEGSISTLTIQRTEQRDSAMYRCASSLKPTLESSYNEQFFGPGTRLTVL.

The CDR3 coding sequence is TGTGCCAGCAGTGAGAGGGGGCGGGAGACCCAGTACTTC. It is translated as CASSERGRETQYF. The chain links TRBV6-1 to TRBJ2-5; 7 bases align to TRBD1. CDR3 length: 13 residues. V gave up 3 bases and J gave up 5 bases; unmatched junction bases: 3. The germline gives CDR1 MNHNS, CDR2 SASEGT.

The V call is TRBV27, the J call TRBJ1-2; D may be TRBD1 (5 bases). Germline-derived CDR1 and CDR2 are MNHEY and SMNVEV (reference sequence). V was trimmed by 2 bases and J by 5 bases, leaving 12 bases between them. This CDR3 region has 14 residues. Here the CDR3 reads CASSLTGPWYGYTF. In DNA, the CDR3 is TGTGCCAGCAGTTTAACAGGCCCCTGGTATGGCTACACCTTC.

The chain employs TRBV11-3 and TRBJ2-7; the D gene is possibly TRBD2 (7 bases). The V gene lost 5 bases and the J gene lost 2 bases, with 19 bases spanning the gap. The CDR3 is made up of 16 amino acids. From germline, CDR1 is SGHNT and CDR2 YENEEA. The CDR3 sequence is CASSRGGGSGTYEQYF. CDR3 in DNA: TGTGCCAGCAGCAGGGGGGGAGGGAGCGGAACCTACGAGCAGTACTTC.

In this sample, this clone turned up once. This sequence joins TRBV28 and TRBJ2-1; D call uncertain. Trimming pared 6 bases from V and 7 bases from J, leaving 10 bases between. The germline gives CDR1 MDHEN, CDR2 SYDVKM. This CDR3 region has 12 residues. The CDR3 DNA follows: TGTGCCAGCAGCCCGGTAGTAAATGAGCAGTTCTTC. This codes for CASSPVVNEQFF.

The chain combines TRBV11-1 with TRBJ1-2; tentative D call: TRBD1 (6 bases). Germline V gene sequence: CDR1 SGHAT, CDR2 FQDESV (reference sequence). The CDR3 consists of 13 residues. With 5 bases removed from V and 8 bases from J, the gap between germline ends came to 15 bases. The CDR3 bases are TGTGCCAGCAGCCCACGGACAGATTCCGGCTACACCTTC. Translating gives CASSPRTDSGYTF.

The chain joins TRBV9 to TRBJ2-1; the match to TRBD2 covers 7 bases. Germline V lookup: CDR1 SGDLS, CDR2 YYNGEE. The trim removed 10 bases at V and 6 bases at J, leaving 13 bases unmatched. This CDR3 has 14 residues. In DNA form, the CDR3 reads TGTGCCTCAGCTTGGGGGGGTCCCCTCAATGAGCAGTTCTTC. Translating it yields CASAWGGPLNEQFF.

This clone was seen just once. CDR3 sequence: CASSPQGASTDTQYF. For the CDR3, the DNA is TGTGCCAGCTCACCACAGGGGGCTAGCACAGATACGCAGTATTTT. This rearrangement joins TRBV18 to TRBJ2-3; 7 bases agree with TRBD1. The CDR3 is 15 amino acids. Germline loops: CDR1 KGHSH, CDR2 LQKENI. Germline trimming cut 1 base from V and 0 bases from J; bases unmatched to any gene: 1.

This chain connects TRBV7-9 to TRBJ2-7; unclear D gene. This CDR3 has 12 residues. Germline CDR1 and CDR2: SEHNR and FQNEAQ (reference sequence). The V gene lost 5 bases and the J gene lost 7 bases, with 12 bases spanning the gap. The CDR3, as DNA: TGTGCCAGCAGCCCCGGGCCCGGAGAGCAGTACTTC. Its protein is CASSPGPGEQYF.

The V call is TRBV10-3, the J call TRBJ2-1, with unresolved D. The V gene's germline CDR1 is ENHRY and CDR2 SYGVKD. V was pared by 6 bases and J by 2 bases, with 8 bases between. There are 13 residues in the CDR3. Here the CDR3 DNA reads TGTGCCATCAGGTCAGAAACCTACAATGAGCAGTTCTTC. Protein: CAIRSETYNEQFF.

CDR3 sequence reads: CASRQGRADNSPLHF. The CDR3 DNA reads as TGTGCCAGCAGACAGGGCAGGGCCGATAATTCACCCCTCCACTTT. The rearrangement joins TRBV9 to TRBJ1-6, with TRBD1 as a possible D gene (6 bases). The CDR3 loop spans 15 amino acids. Germline V gene sequence: CDR1 SGDLS, CDR2 YYNGEE. V was clipped by 5 bases and J by 5 bases, with 14 bases between them.